Detailed here is one TCR beta chain. The sample originates from a study of cytomegalovirus exposure and HLA in healthy donors. PCR involved 60 Vbeta and 13 Jbeta primers. Only in-frame clones appear in the TCRdb table, and some are missing; sequencing was by immunoSEQ multiplex PCR. Reported are about 58,000 clones; the ten largest clones contain about 2.1%. Per germline, CDR1 SGHNT and CDR2 YYREEE (reference sequence). Trimming at V came to 6 bases and at J to 6 bases, leaving 7 bases not matched to a gene. The CDR3 covers 14 residues. This receptor was taken from a woman aged 18 to 35 in good health and CMV-seronegative. The chain links TRBV5-4 to TRBJ1-2; TRBD1 aligns across 11 bases. Sequencing was performed on PBMCs. The CDR3: CASNQQGQGDGYTF. CDR3 DNA sequence: TGTGCCAGCAACCAGCAGGGACAGGGGGATGGCTACACCTTC. Full variable domain (remainder filled in from reference TRBV5-4 and TRBJ1-2): ETGVTQSPTHLIKTRGQQVTLRCSSQSGHNTVSWYQQALGQGPQFIFQYYREEENGRGNFPPRFSGLQFPNYSSELNVNALELDDSALYLCASNQQGQGDGYTFGSGTRLTVV.